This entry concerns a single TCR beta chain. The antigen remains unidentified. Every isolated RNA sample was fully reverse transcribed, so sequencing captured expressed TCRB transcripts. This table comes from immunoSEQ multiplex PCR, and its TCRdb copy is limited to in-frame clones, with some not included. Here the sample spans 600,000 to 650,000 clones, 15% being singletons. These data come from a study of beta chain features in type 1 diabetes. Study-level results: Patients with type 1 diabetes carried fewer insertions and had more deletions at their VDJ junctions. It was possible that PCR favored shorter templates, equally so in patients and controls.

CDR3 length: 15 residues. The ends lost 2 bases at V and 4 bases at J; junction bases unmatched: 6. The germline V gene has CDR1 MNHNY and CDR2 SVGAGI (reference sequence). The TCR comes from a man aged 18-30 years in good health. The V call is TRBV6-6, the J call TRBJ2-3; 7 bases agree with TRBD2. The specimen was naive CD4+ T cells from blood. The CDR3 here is CASSYMRLAADTQYF. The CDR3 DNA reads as TGTGCCAGCAGTTACATGCGACTAGCCGCAGATACGCAGTATTTT.